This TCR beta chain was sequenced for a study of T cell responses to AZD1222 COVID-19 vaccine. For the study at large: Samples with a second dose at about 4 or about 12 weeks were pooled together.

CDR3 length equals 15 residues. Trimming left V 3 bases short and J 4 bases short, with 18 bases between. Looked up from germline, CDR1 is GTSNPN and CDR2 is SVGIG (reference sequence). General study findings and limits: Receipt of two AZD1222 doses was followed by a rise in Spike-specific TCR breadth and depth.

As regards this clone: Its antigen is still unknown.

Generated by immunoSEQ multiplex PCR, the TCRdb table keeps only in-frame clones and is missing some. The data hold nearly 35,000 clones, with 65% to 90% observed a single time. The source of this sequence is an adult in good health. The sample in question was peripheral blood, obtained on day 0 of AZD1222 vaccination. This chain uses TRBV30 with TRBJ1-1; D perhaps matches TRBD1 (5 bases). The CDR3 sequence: CAWRGRVALGTEAFF. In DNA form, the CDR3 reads TGTGCCTGGAGGGGCAGGGTTGCTTTGGGCACTGAAGCTTTCTTT.